A selection of T cell receptor beta chains follows, all from one sample in a study of blood T cells in healthy people across ages. Via MiXCR, TCRdb re-called the 5' RACE reads, giving one row per CDR3 protein. Among roughly 800,000 distinct CDR3 sequences listed, about 62% were seen once. The sequenced sample consisted of blood. These receptors were taken from a man between 25 and 39 years old in good health. Both conserved end residues are part of each CDR3. A D gene is named only where the DNA matches it firmly. Only some rows state a clone size, as once, few, many or a class for expanded clones.

J gene,D gene,V gene,clone size,CDR3 DNA,CDR3 protein
TRBJ2-7,.,TRBV15,few,TGTGCCACCAGCAGAGATCGGATTGGGGGAGAGCAGTACTTC,CATSRDRIGGEQYF
TRBJ2-3,.,TRBV12-3/TRBV12-4,.,TGTGCCAGCAGCCCGCTCGGACAGAGACACACAGATACGCAGTATTTT,CASSPLGQRHTDTQYF
TRBJ2-7,.,TRBV7-2,many,TGTGCCAGCAGCTTAGGGACACCATTCGAGCAGTACTTC,CASSLGTPFEQYF
TRBJ2-5,.,TRBV20-1,.,TGCAGTGCCAATGGACTCTCGGAGACCCAGTACTTC,CSANGLSETQYF
TRBJ1-4,TRBD1,TRBV5-1,.,TGCGCCAGCAGAACGGGACAGATGACTAATGAAAAACTGTTTTTT,CASRTGQMTNEKLFF
TRBJ2-1,TRBD2,TRBV11-2,.,TGTGCCAGCAGCTCGCTCCGGGGGGGCGTTTATGAGCAGTTCTTC,CASSSLRGGVYEQFF
TRBJ2-2,.,TRBV4-3,once,TGCGCCAGCAGCCAAGATTGGAGTACCTCCTACACCGGGGAGCTGTTTTTT,CASSQDWSTSYTGELFF
TRBJ2-5,.,TRBV5-1,.,TGCGCCAGCAGCTTGGAGGCTAGGGCAGAGACCCAGTACTTC,CASSLEARAETQYF
TRBJ2-3,TRBD2,TRBV20-1,.,TGCAGTGCTAGCGCGGGAGGGCCGTCAGATACGCAGTATTTT,CSASAGGPSDTQYF
TRBJ2-7,TRBD1,TRBV5-1,.,TGCGCCAGCAGGCCCCGGACAGGGTCCTACGAGCAGTACTTC,CASRPRTGSYEQYF
TRBJ2-7,.,TRBV29-1,few,TGCAGCGTTGGGAGGGAGGGGGGCTACGAGCAGTACTTC,CSVGREGGYEQYF
TRBJ1-6,.,TRBV9,few,TGTGCCAGCAGTCCCGACGGGGCCTCCTATAATTCACCCCTCCACTTT,CASSPDGASYNSPLHF
TRBJ2-3,.,TRBV6-5,.,TGTGCCAGCAGTTACTCAGCCACAGATACGCAGTATTTT,CASSYSATDTQYF
TRBJ2-5,.,TRBV10-3,few,TGTGCCACCAGACAAAGGGTAGGAGAGACCCAGTACTTC,CATRQRVGETQYF
TRBJ1-2,.,TRBV5-1,few,TGCGCCAGCAGCTTAGGGTCGGGACAACTTTACGGCTACACCTTC,CASSLGSGQLYGYTF
TRBJ2-7,.,TRBV7-9,few,TGTGCCAGCAGCTTAGCCCTACTTACCTACGAGCAGTACTTC,CASSLALLTYEQYF
TRBJ2-3,.,TRBV11-2,once,TGTGCCAGCAGCTTGAGGCTCTCAGATACGCAGTATTTT,CASSLRLSDTQYF
TRBJ2-1,.,TRBV6-5,.,TGTGCCAGCAGTTACAACCTTCGGCACCCAGGCTACCTCTACAATGAGCAGTTCTTC,CASSYNLRHPGYLYNEQFF
TRBJ1-2,.,TRBV7-2,few,TGTGCCAGCAGCTTAAGGCTAGAGGATGGCTACACCTTC,CASSLRLEDGYTF
TRBJ2-1,TRBD1,TRBV25-1,few,TGTGCCAGCACGGCCTCCAGGGGGAGAATCTACAATGAGCAGTTCTTC,CASTASRGRIYNEQFF
TRBJ2-7,.,TRBV20-1,.,TGCAGTGCTAGCGGAGCAACGCCCGCGGACGAGCAGTACTTC,CSASGATPADEQYF
TRBJ1-5,TRBD1,TRBV29-1,once,TGCAGCGTGGGACAGGGGTATCAGCCCCAGCATTTT,CSVGQGYQPQHF
TRBJ2-1,.,TRBV20-1,many,TGCAGTGCTATTTATCTAACGGGGCCGAATGAGCAGTTCTTC,CSAIYLTGPNEQFF
TRBJ2-1,TRBD2,TRBV7-2,.,TGTGCCAGCAGCTCCTTCGGACTAGCGGGGGGGTATGAGCAGTTCTTC,CASSSFGLAGGYEQFF
TRBJ2-7,.,TRBV20-1,few,TGCAGTGCTAGGGACCCCGGGGTCCTATACGAGCAGTACTTC,CSARDPGVLYEQYF
TRBJ2-1,.,TRBV7-2,.,TGTGCCAGCAGCTTCCTACACCTCCCTTACAATGAGCAGTTCTTC,CASSFLHLPYNEQFF
TRBJ1-2,TRBD1,TRBV7-9,.,TGTGCCAGCAGCTCAGCGGGACAGGGGTTGGAGTACACCTTC,CASSSAGQGLEYTF
TRBJ2-6,.,TRBV4-3,few,TGCGCCAGCAGCCAAGATCTCAGGAACTCTGGGGCCAACGTCCTGACTTTC,CASSQDLRNSGANVLTF
TRBJ2-3,.,TRBV6-2/TRBV6-3,.,TGTGCCAGCAGTACGGGGCATCTGGTAACAGATACGCAGTATTTT,CASSTGHLVTDTQYF
TRBJ2-7,TRBD2,TRBV10-2,many,TGCGCCAGCAGTGCTAGCGGGAGGGCCTACGAGCAGTACTTC,CASSASGRAYEQYF
TRBJ2-3,.,TRBV27,.,TGTGCCAGCAGTTTATCGACCTGGCAGGGGATCACAGATACGCAGTATTTT,CASSLSTWQGITDTQYF
TRBJ2-2,.,TRBV27,.,TGTGCCAGTACCCGAATTTCGAACACCGGGGAGCTGTTTTTT,CASTRISNTGELFF
TRBJ2-7,TRBD2,TRBV20-1,.,TGCAGTGCTAGGGCGGGACTAGCGGGACCTCGCTCCTACAATGAGCAGTACTTC,CSARAGLAGPRSYNEQYF
TRBJ2-4,.,TRBV28,once,TGTGCCAGCAGTTCCCCCCCCAGGAACATTCAGTACTTC,CASSSPPRNIQYF
TRBJ2-7,TRBD2,TRBV29-1,.,TGCAGCGTCAAAGCGGGAGGCGGCTCCGAGCAGTACTTC,CSVKAGGGSEQYF
TRBJ2-7,TRBD1,TRBV4-2,once,TGTGCCAGCAGCTCCCAGACAGGGGGGACCTACGAGCAGTACTTC,CASSSQTGGTYEQYF
TRBJ2-4,TRBD1,TRBV9,.,TGTGCCAGCAGACCCCGACAGGGAAGAACCAAAAACATTCAGTACTTC,CASRPRQGRTKNIQYF
TRBJ2-7,TRBD1,TRBV3-1,.,TGTGCCAGCAGCCGCCAAGAGGGGGACAGGGGAATCCACGAGCAGTACTTC,CASSRQEGDRGIHEQYF
TRBJ2-7,TRBD2,TRBV29-1,few,TGCAGCGTTTCCCCGGGGGGGGGTGTCGCCTACGAGCAGTACTTC,CSVSPGGGVAYEQYF
TRBJ2-1,TRBD1,TRBV5-5,.,TGTGCCAGCAGCTTCCTGGACAGGGATCGCAATGAGCAGTTCTTC,CASSFLDRDRNEQFF
TRBJ2-4,TRBD1,TRBV20-1,.,TGCAGTGCTAGACGTCCCGGGACAGGATTAAACATTCAGTACTTC,CSARRPGTGLNIQYF
TRBJ2-1,TRBD1,TRBV2,once,TGTGCCAGCCGCATCGGGACAGGCTCCTACAATGAGCAGTTCTTC,CASRIGTGSYNEQFF
TRBJ1-2,.,TRBV29-1,.,TGCAGCGTTGAAGCCGACGGAAGGAACTATGGCTACACCTTC,CSVEADGRNYGYTF
TRBJ2-5,.,TRBV4-3,few,TGCGCCAGCAGCCAAGTGGGGATCGGGGAGACCCAGTACTTC,CASSQVGIGETQYF
TRBJ2-7,TRBD1,TRBV10-1,few,TGCGCCAGCAGTGAGATGAGGGGGCAGGATGAGCAGTACTTC,CASSEMRGQDEQYF
TRBJ2-5,.,TRBV18,.,TGTGCCAGCTCACCTCGCGGAAGCCCTCTCAAGGAGCAGTACTTC,CASSPRGSPLKEQYF
TRBJ2-7,.,TRBV28,.,TGTGCCAGCAGCCTTGACAGCGAGAGGGACGAGCAGTACTTC,CASSLDSERDEQYF
TRBJ2-5,TRBD2,TRBV2,once,TGTGCCAGCGCAGGGACTAGCGGCCTCAATGAGCAGTACTTC,CASAGTSGLNEQYF
TRBJ2-7,TRBD2,TRBV30,.,TGTGCCTGGAGTCTAGCGGAGACCTACGAGCAGTACTTC,CAWSLAETYEQYF
TRBJ2-1,TRBD1,TRBV7-2,few,TGTGCCAGCAGCTTTACAGGGGGGAATGAGCAGTTCTTC,CASSFTGGNEQFF
TRBJ1-5,TRBD1,TRBV29-1,.,TGCAGCGTGGGGGGGACAGGGGAACAGCCCCAGCATTTT,CSVGGTGEQPQHF